This TCR beta chain stems from a study of CD8+CD57+ T cells in acquired aplastic anemia. Patients picked for sequencing had shown CD8+CD57+ cell expansion detected by flow cytometry. Genomic DNA constituted the template upon which TCR beta VDJ and CDR3 profiling was performed. TCRdb itself ran the reads through MiXCR, one entry per CDR3 protein. This sample yields just over 450,000 distinct CDR3 sequences, of which 25% to 40% are seen a single time; around 0.82% belongs to the top ten. This clonotype was counted between two and nine times. CDR3 size: 15 residues. V was clipped by 1 base and J by 6 bases; unmatched bases: 4. CDR1 is SEHNR and CDR2 is FQNEAQ in the germline V gene (reference sequence).

The sequence was obtained from a human donor with aplastic anemia. Sequences were obtained from sorted CD4+, CD8+, or CD8+CD57+ T cells (not recorded which) from PBMCs. The V and J genes are TRBV7-9 and TRBJ1-4; 8 nucleotides line up with TRBD1. DNA of the CDR3: TGTGCCAGCAGCTTAGGGGCGGGACAGGATGAAAAACTGTTTTTT. Protein: CASSLGAGQDEKLFF.